This is a list of T cell receptor beta chains from one sample in a study of blood T cell repertoires in COVID-19. Sequenced by immunoSEQ multiplex PCR; TCRdb stores in-frame clones only, minus some. Found here are about 320,000 clones, approximately 90% of them singletons; the top ten hold less than 6%. The sequenced material came from PBMCs or T cells enriched from blood (not recorded which). These receptors were collected from a woman in her 30s who had recovered from COVID-19. Each CDR3 is given without its conserved first and last residue.

CDR3 | V
ASSRTDSYEQY | TRBV3-1/TRBV3-2
ASSYPLGTANQPQH | TRBV6-2/TRBV6-3
ASSPETATYEQY | TRBV7-2
ASRKQSGQWTYNEQF | TRBV21-1
ASSVGGGYAGNTIY | TRBV9
ASSVQGANTGELF | TRBV2
ASSEKPYNSPLH | TRBV25-1
SASRVPYEQY | TRBV20-1
ASSIGQEGPEQY | TRBV19
ATSRGTANTEAF | TRBV15
SVEGAVYGYT | TRBV29-1
ASSLGQGGNYGYT | TRBV5-5
ASSQETGLSNVLT | TRBV3-1/TRBV3-2
ASRSAGVNTEAF | TRBV27
ASSPEGQGAAGNTIY | TRBV7-2
ASSPVRWSNEKLF | TRBV7-8
ASRSQGLRNTEAF | TRBV19
ASSAFRGGYGYT | TRBV25-1
ASSYSGGEGMNTEAF | TRBV6-2/TRBV6-3
ASSYSTQGNEQY | TRBV6-6
ASSLAGSIDTQY | TRBV5-1
ATKVRGNEQY | TRBV6-5
ASSLERDTLTGELF | TRBV5-4
ASSYGTSDTDTQY | TRBV6-5
ASSQMQGEAF | TRBV14
ASSRDRNSGNTIY | TRBV2
ASSGQPGLGQAQPQH | TRBV5-5
ASSNPTGGGPGELF | TRBV19
ASTRTGSTLYEQY | TRBV7-9
ASSGPTGTGGAEQY | TRBV7-9
ASSYGGVGVSVGYT | TRBV6-2/TRBV6-3
ASSQEIGTEAF | TRBV7-6
ASSLFVENTEAF | TRBV7-9
LSGETSGSEKLF | TRBV6-5
ASIGVKSGEAF | TRBV6-5
ASSPTSMGETQY | TRBV7-6
SASRGGAPDTQY | TRBV20-1
ASSSLGDRLTGELF | TRBV5-4
ASSESGAKNIQY | TRBV7-2
ASRPGTGGYGYT | TRBV6-5
AWSVRGDEQF | TRBV30
SAEYGEQF | TRBV20-1
ASSQDWRPSGGQETQY | TRBV4-1